A single sample gave rise to the 32 T cell receptor beta chains below, sequenced in a study of T cell responses to AZD1222 COVID-19 vaccine. Generated by immunoSEQ multiplex PCR, the TCRdb table keeps only in-frame clones and is missing some. The sample holds 100,000 to 150,000 clones, approximately 90% seen once. The source was peripheral blood, collected on day 0 of AZD1222 vaccination. These receptors originate from an adult in good health.

The V call is TRBV7-9, the J call TRBJ2-3; 9 positions match TRBD1. This CDR3 is built from 17 residues. Germline lookup yields CDR1 SEHNR and CDR2 FQNEAQ (reference sequence). The trim removed 4 bases at V and 4 bases at J, leaving 12 bases unmatched. Here the CDR3 DNA reads TGTGCCAGCAGCTCCCGACACAGGGGGCGAGGGGCAGATACGCAGTATTTT. Translating gives CASSSRHRGRGADTQYF.

This clone was seen once. This sequence joins TRBV18 and TRBJ2-1; 8 bases are a match to TRBD2. CDR3 length equals 15 residues. Losses at the gene ends were 3 bases for V and 4 bases for J; bases not matched to a gene: 5. Germline V gene lookup returns CDR1 KGHSH and CDR2 LQKENI. CDR3: CASSPPSGPYNEQFF. The CDR3 DNA follows: TGTGCCAGCTCACCTCCTAGCGGGCCGTACAATGAGCAGTTCTTC.

The chain is built from TRBV24-1 and TRBJ1-2, with D possibly TRBD1 on 5 matching bases. The CDR3 runs 13 residues. CDR1 KGHDR and CDR2 SFDVKD come from the germline V gene. V was clipped by 4 bases and J by 7 bases, with 12 bases between them. CDR3 protein: CATSERQWSGYTF. The CDR3 nucleotides read TGTGCCACCAGTGAGAGACAGTGGAGTGGCTACACCTTC.

The chain couples TRBV6-5 to TRBJ2-1; TRBD2 is a possible D gene (7 bases). The CDR3 sequence is 15 residues long. V lost 10 bases and J lost 1, with 17 bases in between. The V gene's germline CDR1 is MNHEY and CDR2 SVGAGI. CDR3 sequence: CATRGRGGSYNEQFF. CDR3 nucleotides: TGTGCCACCAGAGGGAGGGGGGGGTCCTACAATGAGCAGTTCTTC.

As DNA, the CDR3 is TGTGCCAGCAGCTTCGGACAGGGGATCTACGAGCAGTACTTC. Translation gives CASSFGQGIYEQYF. This chain joins TRBV7-2 and TRBJ2-7; 9 bases fit TRBD1. The CDR3 consists of 14 residues. With V trimmed by 3 bases and J by 3 bases, 3 bases remained unmatched. Germline CDR1 is SGHTA and CDR2 is FQGNSA.

This clone appeared a single time. This chain joins TRBV24-1 and TRBJ2-1, with D tentatively TRBD1 or TRBD2 (6 bases each). The CDR3 is made up of 14 amino acids. Trimming took off 5 bases at V and 3 bases at J, with 10 bases between the two ends. Germline V gene sequence: CDR1 KGHDR, CDR2 SFDVKD. Here the CDR3 DNA reads TGTGCCACCAGTGGCGGGGACAACTACAATGAGCAGTTCTTC. Protein sequence: CATSGGDNYNEQFF.

Only one count was recorded for this clone. This chain connects TRBV24-1 to TRBJ1-1; TRBD1 agrees at 7 bases. CDR1 KGHDR and CDR2 SFDVKD come from the germline V gene. V was pared by 7 bases and J by 7 bases, with 5 bases of the junction left unmatched. The CDR3 contains 12 residues. CDR3 protein: CATSLTGVEAFF. The CDR3 DNA is TGTGCCACCAGCCTCACAGGGGTTGAAGCTTTCTTT.

The chain recombines TRBV19 with TRBJ1-1, with no clear D. The CDR3 sequence is 16 residues long. Germline V gives CDR1 LNHDA, CDR2 SQIVND (reference sequence). Trimming stripped 3 bases from V and 4 bases from J, with 18 bases between. The CDR3 here is CASSIRPGKIGTEAFF. The CDR3 DNA is TGTGCCAGTAGTATTCGTCCCGGGAAAATCGGCACTGAAGCTTTCTTT.

A single count supports this clone. The chain is built from TRBV7-9 and TRBJ1-6; D is possibly TRBD1 (5 bases). This CDR3 is built from 15 residues. Per germline, CDR1 SEHNR and CDR2 FQNEAQ (reference sequence). Trimming took off 1 base at V and 6 bases at J, with 10 bases between the two ends. The CDR3 coding sequence is TGTGCCAGCAGCTTAGACGGGGGGTTTAATTCACCCCTCCACTTT. As protein: CASSLDGGFNSPLHF.

The chain recombines TRBV28 with TRBJ1-6, with 10 bases that match TRBD1. This CDR3 is 15 amino acids long. CDR1 is MDHEN and CDR2 is SYDVKM in the germline V gene. V was pared by 6 bases and J by 6 bases, with 5 bases of the junction left unmatched. CDR3 sequence: CASSPDRGLNSPLHF. The CDR3, as DNA: TGTGCCAGCAGCCCAGACAGGGGGCTTAATTCACCCCTCCACTTT.

The chain employs TRBV4-1 and TRBJ2-1; 9 bases align to TRBD2. Per the germline V gene, CDR1 is MGHRA and CDR2 is YSYEKL. The V gene end was trimmed by 3 bases and the J gene end by 1 base; junction bases not matched to a gene: 10. This CDR3 is 18 amino acids long. CDR3 in DNA: TGCGCCAGCAGCCAGGTTAGCGGGGGCGAGAGGTCCTACAATGAGCAGTTCTTC. This codes for CASSQVSGGERSYNEQFF.

The chain joins TRBV23-1 to TRBJ1-4; unclear D gene. TRBV23-1 is an open reading frame whose function is uncertain. The CDR3 loop spans 14 amino acids. V was clipped by 4 bases and J by 3 bases, with 9 bases between them. The CDR3 nucleotides are TGCGCCAGCAGTCCGGGAAGAGCTAATGAAAAACTGTTTTTT. As protein: CASSPGRANEKLFF.

This sequence joins TRBV27 and TRBJ1-5; D gene uncertain. Trimming pared 6 bases from V and 0 bases from J, leaving 12 bases between. This CDR3 region has 15 residues. Germline lookup yields CDR1 MNHEY and CDR2 SMNVEV (reference sequence). This CDR3 reads CASSSVEYSNQPQHF. For the CDR3, the DNA is TGTGCCAGCAGCTCCGTCGAGTATAGCAATCAGCCCCAGCATTTT.

In this sample, this clone turned up once. The V call is TRBV6-5, the J call TRBJ2-2; D is unresolved. Germline V gives CDR1 MNHEY, CDR2 SVGAGI. The CDR3 length is 13 residues. V was clipped by 6 bases and J by 0 bases, with 5 bases between them. CDR3 sequence reads: CASRNTNTGELFF. CDR3 bases: TGTGCCAGCAGGAACACGAACACCGGGGAGCTGTTTTTT.

The CDR3: CASSQVGVYTEAFF. CDR3 nucleotides: TGTGCCAGCAGCCAAGTGGGAGTTTACACTGAAGCTTTCTTT. The chain recombines TRBV14 with TRBJ1-1, with D hard to call. The CDR3 contains 14 residues. The V end was cut by 1 base, the J end by 3 bases, with 9 bases between. Germline assignment: CDR1 SGHDN and CDR2 FVKESK.

CDR3 loop: CASSDATSGMGEQFF. In DNA form, the CDR3 reads TGTGCCAGCAGTGACGCGACTAGCGGGATGGGGGAGCAGTTCTTC. The rearrangement links TRBV6-1 to TRBJ2-1, with 11 bases lining up with TRBD2. The V gene's germline CDR1 is MNHNS and CDR2 SASEGT. V shed 3 bases and J 10 bases; nucleotides not matched to a gene: 8. This CDR3 has 15 residues.

This clone was counted a few times. The V and J genes are TRBV30 and TRBJ1-2; D uncertain. CDR3 size: 13 residues. In germline, CDR1 is GTSNPN, CDR2 SVGIG (reference sequence). V gave up 4 bases and J gave up 3 bases, with 12 bases separating them. The CDR3 nucleotides are TGTGCCTGGACCCTGGACCCCCACTATGGCTACACCTTC. This translates into CAWTLDPHYGYTF.

This clone was counted a few times. The rearrangement uses TRBV5-6 and TRBJ2-7; 7 bases match TRBD1. CDR3 size: 16 residues. Trimming removed 3 bases from V and 2 bases from J; junction bases left unmatched: 11. Germline assignment: CDR1 SGHDT and CDR2 YYEEEE. CDR3 sequence reads: CASSWGGQGVPYEQYF. Written as DNA, the CDR3 is TGTGCCAGCAGCTGGGGCGGGCAGGGGGTCCCCTACGAGCAGTACTTC.

This chain connects TRBV7-2 to TRBJ1-1; 8 bases align to TRBD1. The CDR3 is made up of 15 amino acids. V lost 4 bases, J lost 0 bases, and 4 bases stayed unmatched. CDR1 is SGHTA, CDR2 FQGNSA, per germline. The CDR3 DNA follows: TGTGCCAGCAGCTGGGGACAGGCCATGAACACTGAAGCTTTCTTT. Protein: CASSWGQAMNTEAFF.

V usage is TRBV11-3 and J usage is TRBJ1-6; D uncertain. Germline V lookup: CDR1 SGHNT, CDR2 YENEEA. Trimming shortened V by 0 bases and J by 10 bases, and 7 bases separated the two germline ends. The CDR3 is 13 residues long. CDR3 bases: TGTGCCAGCAGCTTAGATCAGCGATCACCCCTCCACTTT. Translating gives CASSLDQRSPLHF. Supplemented by reference TRBV11-3 and TRBJ1-6, the full variable domain reads EAGVVQSPRYKIIEKKQPVAFWCNPISGHNTLYWYLQNLGQGPELLIRYENEEAVDDSQLPKDRFSAERLKGVDSTLKIQPAELGDSAVYLCASSLDQRSPLHFGNGTRLTVT.

The CDR3 here is CASSLVRAGASTYEQYF. The CDR3 region has the DNA TGTGCCAGCAGCTTGGTCCGCGCCGGGGCGTCGACCTACGAGCAGTACTTC. The chain employs TRBV5-6 and TRBJ2-7; either TRBD1 or TRBD2 may fit D (5 bases each). V was pared by 0 bases and J by 2 bases, with 18 bases between. This CDR3 has 17 amino acids. Per the germline V gene, CDR1 is SGHDT and CDR2 is YYEEEE.

This CDR3 is CASRSRSYEQYF. CDR3 in DNA: TGCGCCAGCAGGTCCCGTTCCTACGAGCAGTACTTC. The rearrangement links TRBV10-1 to TRBJ2-7; unclear D gene. CDR1 and CDR2 (germline): WNHNN, SYGVQD (reference sequence). The CDR3 covers 12 residues. Trimming left V 6 bases short and J 1 base short, with 7 bases between.

The V and J genes are TRBV4-3 and TRBJ2-2, with 7 nucleotides matching TRBD2. Unmatched junction bases numbered 5, after V lost 5 bases and J lost 2 bases. The length of the CDR3 is 15 residues. Germline values: CDR1 LGHNA, CDR2 YSLEER. CDR3 region: CASSGVAGNTGELFF. The CDR3 DNA reads as TGCGCCAGCAGCGGGGTAGCGGGTAACACCGGGGAGCTGTTTTTT.

The chain is built from TRBV29-1 and TRBJ1-1; D is unclear. V lost 3 bases and J 1 base, leaving 9 bases between the germline ends. This CDR3 comprises 13 residues. Germline CDR1 SQVTM, CDR2 ANQGSEA. CDR3 sequence: CSVEEGPNTEAFF. As DNA, the CDR3 is TGCAGCGTTGAGGAGGGCCCGAACACTGAAGCTTTCTTT. The whole variable domain, remainder taken from reference TRBV29-1 and TRBJ1-1, is SAVISQKPSRDICQRGTSLTIQCQVDSQVTMMFWYRQQPGQSLTLIATANQGSEATYESGFVIDKFPISRPNLTFSTLTVSNMSPEDSSIYLCSVEEGPNTEAFFGQGTRLTVV.

This chain connects TRBV29-1 to TRBJ1-1; D gene ambiguous. Germline V gene sequence: CDR1 SQVTM, CDR2 ANQGSEA. V shed 5 bases and J shed 6 bases, with 13 bases lying between them. The CDR3 length is 12 residues. The CDR3 region is CSVTYGNSEAFF. Here the CDR3 DNA reads TGCAGCGTTACTTACGGGAATTCTGAAGCTTTCTTT. Complete variable domain (other parts from reference TRBV29-1 and TRBJ1-1): SAVISQKPSRDICQRGTSLTIQCQVDSQVTMMFWYRQQPGQSLTLIATANQGSEATYESGFVIDKFPISRPNLTFSTLTVSNMSPEDSSIYLCSVTYGNSEAFFGQGTRLTVV.

The chain uses TRBV3-1 (or the pseudogene TRBV3-2) and TRBJ1-1, with D possibly matching TRBD1 (6 bases). CDR1 LGHDT and CDR2 YNNKEL come from the germline V gene (reference sequence). The CDR3 sequence is 15 residues long. V lost 3 bases and J lost 6, with 17 bases in between. The CDR3 sequence is CASSQSEQGGSEAFF. CDR3 nucleotide sequence: TGTGCCAGCAGCCAGTCCGAACAGGGCGGCTCTGAAGCTTTCTTT.

The sample holds one count of this clone. This chain joins TRBV24-1 and TRBJ2-7; D is unclear. This CDR3 contains 13 residues. Trimming cost V 4 bases and J 4 bases, with 10 bases left between them. In germline, CDR1 is KGHDR, CDR2 SFDVKD. The CDR3 reads CATSEPNSYEQYF. CDR3 in DNA: TGTGCCACCAGTGAACCAAACAGTTACGAGCAGTACTTC.

The J gene is TRBJ2-2, the V gene TRBV3-1 (or the pseudogene TRBV3-2); D uncertain. Between the trimmed V and J ends, which lost 3 bases and 0 bases, there was a span of 8 bases. Germline V gene sequence: CDR1 LGHDT, CDR2 YNNKEL (reference sequence). The CDR3 loop spans 15 amino acids. The CDR3 protein is CASSHRMTNTGELFF. The CDR3 nucleotides are TGTGCCAGCAGCCACCGGATGACGAACACCGGGGAGCTGTTTTTT.

This chain links TRBV4-3 with TRBJ2-3; D not resolved. The CDR3 consists of 13 residues. V gave up 2 bases and J gave up 0 bases, with 3 bases separating them. The germline V gene encodes CDR1 LGHNA and CDR2 YSLEER. This CDR3 reads CASSQTSTDTQYF. The CDR3 bases are TGCGCCAGCAGCCAAACCAGCACAGATACGCAGTATTTT.

The J gene is TRBJ2-7, the V gene TRBV6-2 or TRBV6-3, with D perhaps matching TRBD2 (6 bases). The ends were cut back, 4 bases at V and 3 bases at J, with 13 bases in the middle. In germline, CDR1 is MNHEY, CDR2 SVGEGT. The CDR3 is 14 amino acids. The DNA for the CDR3 is TGTGCCAGCAGTTTCAGTTCGACTAGCTACGAGCAGTACTTC. Its protein product is CASSFSSTSYEQYF.

This clone appeared once. The chain has TRBV27 and TRBJ2-1, with D perhaps matching TRBD1 (6 bases). Deletions cut 6 bases from V and 5 bases from J, with 11 bases between. CDR1 and CDR2 from the germline V gene are MNHEY and SMNVEV (reference sequence). The CDR3 spans 13 residues. The CDR3 is CASSPGQNNEQFF. In nucleotides, the CDR3 is TGTGCCAGCAGCCCAGGACAGAACAATGAGCAGTTCTTC.

This chain connects TRBV21-1 to TRBJ2-7; the table assigns TRBD1, which was not confirmed against the DNA. TRBV21-1 is tagged as a pseudogene. This CDR3 contains 12 residues. CDR3 DNA sequence: TGTGCCAGCAGCTTACAGCTCGGCCCGCAGTACTTC. The encoded protein is CASSLQLGPQYF.